Listed below are T cell receptor beta chains from one sample, sequenced in a study of cytomegalovirus exposure and HLA in healthy donors. Profiled with immunoSEQ multiplex PCR; TCRdb holds only in-frame clones, not every one. The sample has approximately 93,000 clones, approximately 81% seen once. The sequenced material came from PBMCs. These receptors all come from a woman in her thirties or forties in good health and CMV-seronegative. Each CDR3 is given without its conserved first and last residue. Expanded clones get a size class; other rows say once, few or many, or leave the size out.

>12|TRBJ1-1|TRBV11-2|.
ASSLEGITGAAF
>18|TRBJ2-5|TRBV28|.
ASRYAPGTGKGRNPGAQY
>14|TRBJ2-1|TRBV10-3|.
AISETTSGAYNEQF
>11|TRBJ2-7|TRBV30|.
AWTRLSSYEQY
>12|TRBJ1-2|TRBV4-1|.
ASRRSGQQYGYT
>14|TRBJ2-2|TRBV12-5|.
ASLGPRTKRLGELF
>14|TRBJ1-3|TRBV4-2|.
ASSQEPSGSGNTIY
>14|TRBJ2-1|TRBV5-1|.
ASASGSSFGNNEQF
>10|TRBJ2-3|TRBV28|.
ASSLVGTRGY
>13|TRBJ2-3|TRBV9|.
ASSPTGLSTDTQY
>13|TRBJ1-5|TRBV7-9|.
ASSLGGSVTRPQH
>15|TRBJ2-3|TRBV19|.
ASSRSTGKGSTDTQY
>11|TRBJ2-2|TRBV29-1|.
SGSDRVGGELF
>14|TRBJ2-1|TRBV25-1|.
ASTPREREKGNEQF
>10|TRBJ1-1|TRBV19|.
ASIGAGPEAF
>12|TRBJ2-2|TRBV29-1|.
SVGTGAPTGELF
>14|TRBJ2-2|TRBV6-4|.
ASSVLAGANTGELF
>11|TRBJ1-1|TRBV5-1|few
ASYSGQGYEAF
>13|TRBJ2-7|TRBV15|.
ATSASRQNSYEQY
>12|TRBJ2-3|TRBV7-9|.
ASRFRGRADTQY
>15|TRBJ2-1|TRBV30|.
AWSPTGAGPFGVEQF
>13|TRBJ1-5|TRBV5-1|.
ASSLDTDSNQPQH
>12|TRBJ2-7|TRBV19|.
ASSPRDTPYEQY
>13|TRBJ2-3|TRBV19|.
ASSFGGTGADTQY
>14|TRBJ2-2|TRBV2|.
ASSDSSRGSTGELF
>12|TRBJ2-5|TRBV9|.
ASSVAGAGETQY
>14|TRBJ2-2|TRBV5-5|.
ASSLGGTRGAGELF
>12|TRBJ1-5|TRBV18|.
ASSPQGAGQPQH
>9|TRBJ1-2|TRBV5-8|few
ASSLGRLYT
>14|TRBJ1-1|TRBV5-1|.
ASSSGDSYRNTEAF
>16|TRBJ2-3|TRBV15|.
ATSRGWARGLGADTQY
>14|TRBJ2-3|TRBV7-9|.
SSSFATGHPTDTQY
>14|TRBJ1-4|TRBV27|.
ASSHFLGGTNEKLF
>13|TRBJ2-3|TRBV6-5|.
ASSYGGRGTDTQY
>15|TRBJ2-2|TRBV28|.
ASSSFGQGGNTGELF
>12|TRBJ2-2|TRBV29-1|.
SAMTSGFTGELF
>14|TRBJ2-3|TRBV6-4|.
ASSLLAGISTDTQY
>16|TRBJ2-3|TRBV27|once
ASSFSGTSGSWTDTQY
>11|TRBJ2-1|TRBV19|few
ASSIDPRGEQF
>13|TRBJ2-7|TRBV5-8|.
ASSFEDSLYYEQY
>12|TRBJ2-4|TRBV5-1|.
ASSSGVAKNIQY
>11|TRBJ2-7|TRBV30|.
AWTAGLARKQY
>14|TRBJ2-1|TRBV7-2|.
ASSLPPGGRAYEQF
>13|TRBJ1-2|TRBV19|.
ASSAEDRPGIGYT
>16|TRBJ2-2|TRBV5-6|.
ASSLPFIAGSATGELF
>11|TRBJ1-2|TRBV13|.
ASSLVRWDSYT